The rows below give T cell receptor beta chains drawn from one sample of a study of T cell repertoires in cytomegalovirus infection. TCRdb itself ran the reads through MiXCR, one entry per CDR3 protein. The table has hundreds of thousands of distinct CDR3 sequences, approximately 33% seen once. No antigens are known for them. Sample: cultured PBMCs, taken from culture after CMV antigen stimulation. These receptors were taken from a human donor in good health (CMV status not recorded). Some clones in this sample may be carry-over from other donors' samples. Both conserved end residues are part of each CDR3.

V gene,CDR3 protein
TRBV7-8,CASSGQGMSQYF
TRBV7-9,CASSIGSRSYEQYF
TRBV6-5,CASSTAENQPQHF
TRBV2,CASHATLPSEQYF
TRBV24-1,CATSDRGSSTDTQYF
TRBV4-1,CASSQPLEPLTKNIQYF
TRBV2,CASSDRAAYQPQHF
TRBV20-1,CSAKILGQTETQYF
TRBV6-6,CASRVTGNSAGANVLTF
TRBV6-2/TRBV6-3,CASSSPGFYEQFF
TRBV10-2,CASSDEGSEQYF
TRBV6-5,CASSRDSPVSFWPQHF
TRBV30,CAWTAPGTAYGYTF
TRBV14,CASSPYRQPGNTIYF
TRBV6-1,CASSPRTPNSGNTIYF
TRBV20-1,CSVRALRGKNIQYF